This entry lists 26 T cell receptor beta chains sequenced from one sample in a study of shared clonotypes between healthy human individuals. Only in-frame clones appear in the TCRdb table, and some are missing; sequencing was by immunoSEQ multiplex PCR. The sample lists approximately 1.4 million clones, 98% occurring once. Sequencing used naive CD4+ T cells sorted from blood. Subset of the sample: CD45RA+ positively selected. These receptors were obtained from a man aged 30 to 39 in good health.

The V and J genes are TRBV5-1 and TRBJ2-3; D call uncertain. The CDR3 spans 17 residues. Looked up from germline, CDR1 is SGHRS and CDR2 is YFSETQ. V dropped 4 bases and J dropped 2 bases, with 20 bases sitting between them. The CDR3 nucleotides read TGCGCCAGCAGCCTACTCCCCCCCGGCGGAGACACAGATACGCAGTATTTT. Translation: CASSLLPPGGDTDTQYF.

The chain recombines TRBV25-1 with TRBJ1-4, with D possibly being TRBD1 (5 bases). The CDR3 extends over 16 amino acids. The germline V gene has CDR1 MGHDK and CDR2 SYGVNS. V dropped 6 bases and J dropped 6 bases, with 20 bases sitting between them. The DNA of the CDR3 is TGTGCCAGCAGGGGATTAATTTGGGGAGGGGATGAAAAACTGTTTTTT. Its protein product is CASRGLIWGGDEKLFF.

The V call is TRBV5-1, the J call TRBJ2-3, with D unresolved. V shed 2 bases and J shed 4 bases, with 8 bases lying between them. CDR1 SGHRS and CDR2 YFSETQ come from the germline V gene. This CDR3 contains 13 residues. Here the CDR3 reads CASSFRPADTQYF. The CDR3 coding sequence is TGCGCCAGCAGCTTTCGTCCCGCAGATACGCAGTATTTT.

The rearrangement uses TRBV19 and TRBJ2-2; D unresolved. V shed 3 bases and J shed 0 bases, with 5 bases lying between them. CDR3 length equals 14 residues. CDR1 is LNHDA and CDR2 is SQIVND in the germline V gene (reference sequence). CDR3 in DNA: TGTGCCAGTAGTATCTCAACGAACACCGGGGAGCTGTTTTTT. Protein: CASSISTNTGELFF.

This sequence joins TRBV5-4 and TRBJ2-1; 7 bases align to TRBD1. CDR3 length equals 15 residues. The germline CDR1 and CDR2 sequences are SGHNT and YYREEE (reference sequence). The ends lost 4 bases at V and 1 base at J; junction bases unmatched: 5. Here the CDR3 DNA reads TGTGCCAGCAGCGCTTCGACAGGGTCCTACAATGAGCAGTTCTTC. This codes for CASSASTGSYNEQFF.

The V call is TRBV25-1, the J call TRBJ2-2; D is undetermined. Germline CDR1 reads MGHDK; CDR2 reads SYGVNS. CDR3 length: 17 amino acids. The V end lost 3 bases, the J end lost 0 bases, and 14 bases lay between the germline ends. The CDR3 DNA sequence: TGTGCCAGCAGTGATTCAACGTCAGTCGCGAACACCGGGGAGCTGTTTTTT. Translation gives CASSDSTSVANTGELFF.

The chain couples TRBV6-1 to TRBJ2-7, with 10 nucleotides matching TRBD2. Germline V gene data show CDR1 as MNHNS and CDR2 as SASEGT. Trimming cost V 3 bases and J 11 bases; bases outside gene matches: 7. The CDR3 has 13 amino acids. CDR3 sequence reads: CASSDSLAGVEYF. CDR3 coding DNA: TGTGCCAGCAGTGATAGTCTAGCGGGAGTGGAGTACTTC.

The CDR3 region has the DNA TGTGCCAGCAGCGTGCTCGGCGGGAGGGCCACTGAGCAGTTCTTC. Amino acids: CASSVLGGRATEQFF. The V call is TRBV11-2, the J call TRBJ2-1, with 9 bases identical to TRBD2. V gave up 5 bases and J gave up 9 bases; unmatched junction bases: 11. Germline CDR1 reads SGHAT; CDR2 reads FQNNGV. The CDR3 covers 15 residues.

V is TRBV2 and J is TRBJ2-7; maybe TRBD2 (6 bases). Germline loops: CDR1 SNHLY, CDR2 FYNNEI. There are 18 residues in the CDR3. Trimming took off 2 bases at V and 4 bases at J, with 24 bases between the two ends. CDR3 coding DNA: TGTGCCAGCAGTGAACCTAACGGGAGAGTAAGTGGCGCGTACGAGCAGTACTTC. Translating gives CASSEPNGRVSGAYEQYF.

V and J are TRBV18 and TRBJ2-7, with D possibly matching TRBD1 (5 bases). Trimming removed 2 bases from V and 2 bases from J, with 10 bases in between. CDR1 is KGHSH, CDR2 LQKENI, per germline. The CDR3 length is 14 residues. The CDR3 sequence: CASSPAGNPYEQYF. CDR3 nucleotides: TGTGCCAGCTCACCAGCAGGGAACCCCTACGAGCAGTACTTC.

For the CDR3, the DNA is TGCGCCAGCAGCTCGAACCTACTAGCGGGAGTTGAGAATGAGCAGTTCTTC. Translation: CASSSNLLAGVENEQFF. The genes are TRBV5-1 and TRBJ2-1; 11 bases fit TRBD2. Germline V CDR1 and CDR2: SGHRS, YFSETQ. CDR3 length: 17 residues. J was trimmed by 7 bases and V by 3 bases; bases with no gene match: 12.

The chain uses TRBV5-1 and TRBJ2-1; 7 nucleotides align to TRBD1. V lost 4 bases, J lost 10 bases, and 11 bases stayed unmatched. CDR1 is SGHRS, CDR2 YFSETQ, per germline. This CDR3 has 14 residues. The CDR3 DNA reads as TGCGCCAGCAGCATGACGACAGGGCCCCGAGAGCAGTTCTTC. This encodes CASSMTTGPREQFF.

The chain recombines TRBV5-6 with TRBJ2-1; 7 bases line up with TRBD2. V lost 2 bases and J lost 8; bases outside the gene matches: 10. Looked up from germline, CDR1 is SGHDT and CDR2 is YYEEEE. The CDR3 consists of 15 residues. CDR3 loop: CASSFRDYSPYEQFF. The DNA for the CDR3 is TGTGCCAGCAGCTTTCGGGACTATTCCCCGTATGAGCAGTTCTTC.

This rearrangement joins TRBV7-6 to TRBJ2-3; TRBD1 matches at 8 bases. This CDR3 is 15 amino acids long. With 1 base clipped from V and 0 bases from J, the junction kept 0 bases outside the gene matches. Germline V gene lookup returns CDR1 SGHVS and CDR2 FNYEAQ. The CDR3 coding sequence is TGTGCCAGCAGCTTAGGGGACAGGAGCACAGATACGCAGTATTTT. It translates to CASSLGDRSTDTQYF.

This chain uses TRBV10-2 with TRBJ2-1, with D maybe TRBD2 (5 bases). CDR1 is WSHSY, CDR2 SAAADI, per germline. The CDR3 has 11 residues. With 7 bases removed from V and 6 bases from J, the gap between germline ends came to 7 bases. The CDR3 nucleotides are TGCGCCAGCATGAGGGCCAATGAGCAGTTCTTC. As protein: CASMRANEQFF.

DNA for the CDR3: TGTGCCAGCAGCTCCCAAGGCACCCCCTCCTACGAGCAGTACTTC. Translation: CASSSQGTPSYEQYF. The chain links TRBV5-4 to TRBJ2-7; D is undetermined. Germline CDR1 reads SGHNT; CDR2 reads YYREEE (reference sequence). V was cut by 3 bases and J by 0 bases, with 13 bases left in between. CDR3 length: 15 residues.

The V and J genes are TRBV7-9 and TRBJ2-5; D is possibly TRBD1 or TRBD2 (5 bases each). The CDR3 spans 15 residues. CDR1 is SEHNR, CDR2 FQNEAQ, per germline (reference sequence). Trimming left V 5 bases short and J 6 bases short, with 19 bases between. Here the CDR3 reads CASSTTGAERKTQYF. The DNA for the CDR3 is TGTGCCAGCAGCACAACCGGGGCGGAGAGAAAGACCCAGTACTTC.

The chain links TRBV2 to TRBJ2-7; D unclear. The CDR3 is 12 amino acids. V lost 3 bases to trimming and J lost 4 bases, with 7 bases between them. Germline V CDR1 and CDR2: SNHLY, FYNNEI. For the CDR3, the DNA is TGTGCCAGCAGTGATCATGTGTACGAGCAGTACTTC. As protein: CASSDHVYEQYF.

V and J are TRBV7-2 and TRBJ2-7; TRBD1 matches 8 bases. Germline values: CDR1 SGHTA, CDR2 FQGNSA. CDR3 length equals 15 residues. Germline trimming cut 1 base from V and 2 bases from J; bases unmatched to any gene: 4. The CDR3 DNA reads as TGTGCCAGCAGCTTAGGGACAGGGTCGCCCTACGAGCAGTACTTC. Translation gives CASSLGTGSPYEQYF.

The V and J genes are TRBV11-2 and TRBJ2-3, with D possibly being TRBD2 (6 bases). V gave up 7 bases and J gave up 3 bases, with 11 bases separating them. CDR3 size: 13 residues. Germline-derived CDR1 and CDR2 are SGHAT and FQNNGV. The CDR3 nucleotides are TGTGCCAGCAAACTTGGGGGGACAGATACGCAGTATTTT. It yields the protein CASKLGGTDTQYF. Drawing the rest from reference TRBV11-2 and TRBJ2-3, the complete variable domain is EAGVAQSPRYKIIEKRQSVAFWCNPISGHATLYWYQQILGQGPKLLIQFQNNGVVDDSQLPKDRFSAERLKGVDSTLKIQPAKLEDSAVYLCASKLGGTDTQYFGPGTRLTVL.

CDR3 nucleotide sequence: TGTGCCAGCAGTTACGCCGGGACTAGCGGGCGCTTACAGTACTTC. It encodes CASSYAGTSGRLQYF. The J gene is TRBJ2-7, the V gene TRBV6-5; 12 positions agree with TRBD2. V dropped 2 bases and J dropped 10; count of bases not matched to a gene: 9. The CDR3 covers 15 residues. The germline V gene encodes CDR1 MNHEY and CDR2 SVGAGI.

The J gene is TRBJ1-1, the V gene TRBV28; unclear D gene. Deletions cut 2 bases from V and 0 bases from J, with 7 bases between. The CDR3 is 14 residues long. Germline CDR1 reads MDHEN; CDR2 reads SYDVKM. The CDR3 loop reads CASSLDQVNTEAFF. The CDR3 region has the DNA TGTGCCAGCAGTTTAGACCAGGTGAACACTGAAGCTTTCTTT.

The chain carries TRBV9 and TRBJ2-3; 11 nucleotides align to TRBD2. After removal of 4 bases from V and 2 bases from J, the junction contained 6 bases not matched to a gene. CDR3 length: 16 amino acids. Per germline, CDR1 SGDLS and CDR2 YYNGEE. The CDR3 nucleotides are TGTGCCAGCAGCCCAGAGGGACTAGCGGTCACAGATACGCAGTATTTT. It encodes CASSPEGLAVTDTQYF.

This chain connects TRBV21-1 to TRBJ1-2. TRBV21-1 is given as a pseudogene. The length of the CDR3 is 15 residues. CDR3 loop: CASPYRDRDRHGYTF. The CDR3 region has the DNA TGTGCCAGCCCCTACCGGGACCGCGACCGTCATGGCTACACCTTC.

The V gene is TRBV6-6, the J gene TRBJ1-3; 7 nucleotides align to TRBD1. This CDR3 comprises 16 residues. The ends lost 2 bases at V and 4 bases at J; junction bases unmatched: 8. Germline-derived CDR1 and CDR2 are MNHNY and SVGAGI (reference sequence). The CDR3 protein is CASSYRTGGTGNTIYF. In DNA form, the CDR3 reads TGTGCCAGCAGTTACCGGACAGGAGGGACAGGAAACACCATATATTTT.

Turning to this clone: This sample also contains other DNA sequences that code for the same CDR3. The J gene is TRBJ1-2, the V gene TRBV5-4; D gene ambiguous. Per germline, CDR1 SGHNT and CDR2 YYREEE (reference sequence). The CDR3 runs 12 residues. The V end was cut by 4 bases, the J end by 3 bases, with 7 bases between. CDR3 in DNA: TGTGCCAGCAGCACGCCCGACTATGGCTACACCTTC. Protein product: CASSTPDYGYTF.